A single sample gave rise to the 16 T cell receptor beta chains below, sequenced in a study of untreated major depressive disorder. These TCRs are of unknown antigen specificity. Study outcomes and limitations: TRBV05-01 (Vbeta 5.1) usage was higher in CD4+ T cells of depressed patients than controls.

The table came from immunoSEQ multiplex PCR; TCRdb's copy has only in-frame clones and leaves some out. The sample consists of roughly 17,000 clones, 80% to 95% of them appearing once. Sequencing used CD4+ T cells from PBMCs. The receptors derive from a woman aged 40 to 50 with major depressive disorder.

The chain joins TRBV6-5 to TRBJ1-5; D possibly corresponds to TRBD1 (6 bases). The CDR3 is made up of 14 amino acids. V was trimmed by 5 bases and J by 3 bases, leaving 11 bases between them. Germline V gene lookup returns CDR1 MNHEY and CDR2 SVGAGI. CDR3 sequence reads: CASSNRDNNQPQHF. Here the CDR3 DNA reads TGTGCCAGCAGTAACCGGGACAACAATCAGCCCCAGCATTTT.

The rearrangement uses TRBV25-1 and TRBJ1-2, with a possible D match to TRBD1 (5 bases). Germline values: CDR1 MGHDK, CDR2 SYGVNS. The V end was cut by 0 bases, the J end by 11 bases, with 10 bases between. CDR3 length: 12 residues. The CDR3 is CASSEYGEGYTF. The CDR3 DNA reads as TGTGCCAGCAGTGAATATGGGGAGGGGTACACCTTC.

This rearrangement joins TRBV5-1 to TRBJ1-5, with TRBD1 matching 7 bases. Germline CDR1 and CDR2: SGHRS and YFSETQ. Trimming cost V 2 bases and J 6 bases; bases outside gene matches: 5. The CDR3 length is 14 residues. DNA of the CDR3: TGCGCCAGCAGCTTAGGACAGGAGGGTCAGCCCCAGCATTTT. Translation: CASSLGQEGQPQHF. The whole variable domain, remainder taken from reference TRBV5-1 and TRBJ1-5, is KAGVTQTPRYLIKTRGQQVTLSCSPISGHRSVSWYQQTPGQGLQFLFEYFSETQRNKGNFPGRFSGRQFSNSRSEMNVSTLELGDSALYLCASSLGQEGQPQHFGDGTRLSIL.

The CDR3 region has the DNA TGTGCCAGCAGTAAGGACAGGGATCGAGAGCAGTACGTC. The encoded protein is CASSKDRDREQYV. V usage is TRBV2 and J usage is TRBJ2-7, with TRBD1 matching over 8 bases. This CDR3 region has 13 residues. V shed 5 bases, J shed 7 bases, and the junction held 7 bases outside the gene matches. CDR1 is SNHLY, CDR2 FYNNEI, per germline.

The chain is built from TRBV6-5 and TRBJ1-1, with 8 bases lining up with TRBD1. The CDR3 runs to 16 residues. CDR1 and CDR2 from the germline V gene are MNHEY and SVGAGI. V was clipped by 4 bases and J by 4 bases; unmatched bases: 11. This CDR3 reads CASSFLQGAAVTEAFF. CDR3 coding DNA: TGTGCCAGCAGTTTTCTTCAGGGGGCGGCGGTCACTGAAGCTTTCTTT.

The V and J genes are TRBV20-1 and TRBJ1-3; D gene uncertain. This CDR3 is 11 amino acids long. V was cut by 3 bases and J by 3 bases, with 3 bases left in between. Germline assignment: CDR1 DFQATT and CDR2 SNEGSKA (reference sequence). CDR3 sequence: CSASDGNTIYF. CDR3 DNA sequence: TGCAGTGCTAGCGATGGAAACACCATATATTTT.

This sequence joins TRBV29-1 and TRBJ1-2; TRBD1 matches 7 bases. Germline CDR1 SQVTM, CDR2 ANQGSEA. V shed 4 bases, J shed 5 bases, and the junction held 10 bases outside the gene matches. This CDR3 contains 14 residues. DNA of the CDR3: TGCAGCGTTGCCCTTGAGACAGGGAGGTATGGCTACACCTTC. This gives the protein CSVALETGRYGYTF.

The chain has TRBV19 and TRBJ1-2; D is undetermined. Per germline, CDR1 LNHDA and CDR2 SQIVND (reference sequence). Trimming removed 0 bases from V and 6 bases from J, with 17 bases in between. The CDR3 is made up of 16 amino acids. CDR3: CASSIDNRPSGNGYTF. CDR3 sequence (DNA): TGTGCCAGTAGTATAGACAACCGCCCTTCGGGGAATGGCTACACCTTC. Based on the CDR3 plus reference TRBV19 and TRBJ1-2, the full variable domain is DGGITQSPKYLFRKEGQNVTLSCEQNLNHDAMYWYRQDPGQGLRLIYYSQIVNDFQKGDIAEGYSVSREKKESFPLTVTSAQKNPTAFYLCASSIDNRPSGNGYTFGSGTRLTVV.

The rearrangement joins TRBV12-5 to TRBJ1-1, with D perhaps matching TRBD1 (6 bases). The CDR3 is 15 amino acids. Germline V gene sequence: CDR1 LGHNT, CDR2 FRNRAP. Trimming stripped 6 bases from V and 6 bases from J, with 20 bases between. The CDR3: CASGPQQGNNAEAFF. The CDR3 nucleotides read TGTGCTAGTGGCCCCCAACAGGGAAATAACGCTGAAGCTTTCTTT.

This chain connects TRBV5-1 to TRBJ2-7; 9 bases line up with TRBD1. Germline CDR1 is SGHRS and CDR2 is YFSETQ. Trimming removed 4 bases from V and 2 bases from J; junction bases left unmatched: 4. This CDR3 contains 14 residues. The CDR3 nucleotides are TGCGCCAGCAGCCCGGACAGGGGCCCCTACGAGCAGTACTTC. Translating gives CASSPDRGPYEQYF.

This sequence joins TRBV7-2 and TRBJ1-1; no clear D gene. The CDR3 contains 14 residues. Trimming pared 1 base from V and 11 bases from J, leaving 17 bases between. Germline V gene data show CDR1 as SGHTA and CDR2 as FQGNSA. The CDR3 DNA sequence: TGTGCCAGCAGCTTAGGTGGAGGTTCCGGTTTCGCTTTCTTT. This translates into CASSLGGGSGFAFF.

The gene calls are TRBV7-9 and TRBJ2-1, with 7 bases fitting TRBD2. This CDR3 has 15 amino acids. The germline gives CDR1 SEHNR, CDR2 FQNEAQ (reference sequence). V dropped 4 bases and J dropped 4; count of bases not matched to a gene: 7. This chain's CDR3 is CASSYPTGGYNEQFF. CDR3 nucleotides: TGTGCCAGCAGCTACCCTACGGGGGGATACAATGAGCAGTTCTTC.

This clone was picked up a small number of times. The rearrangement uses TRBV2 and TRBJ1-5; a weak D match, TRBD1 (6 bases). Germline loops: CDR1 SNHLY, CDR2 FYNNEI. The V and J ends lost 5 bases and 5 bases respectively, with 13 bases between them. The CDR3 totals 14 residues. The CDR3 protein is CASSKDSGYQPQHF. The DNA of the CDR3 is TGTGCCAGCAGTAAGGACAGTGGATATCAGCCCCAGCATTTT.

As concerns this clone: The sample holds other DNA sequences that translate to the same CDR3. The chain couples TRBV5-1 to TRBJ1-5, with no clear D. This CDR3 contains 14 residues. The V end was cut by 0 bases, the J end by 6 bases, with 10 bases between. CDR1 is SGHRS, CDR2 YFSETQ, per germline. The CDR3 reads CASSLDGVGQPQHF. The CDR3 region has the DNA TGCGCCAGCAGCTTGGATGGGGTGGGTCAGCCCCAGCATTTT. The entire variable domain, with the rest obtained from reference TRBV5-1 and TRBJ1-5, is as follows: KAGVTQTPRYLIKTRGQQVTLSCSPISGHRSVSWYQQTPGQGLQFLFEYFSETQRNKGNFPGRFSGRQFSNSRSEMNVSTLELGDSALYLCASSLDGVGQPQHFGDGTRLSIL.

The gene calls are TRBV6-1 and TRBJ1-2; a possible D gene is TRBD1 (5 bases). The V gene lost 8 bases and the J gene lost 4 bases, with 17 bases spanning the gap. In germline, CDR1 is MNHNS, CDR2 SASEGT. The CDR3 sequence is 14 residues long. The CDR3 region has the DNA TGTGCCAGCGGGGGAATCAACTCGGGCTATGGCTACACCTTC. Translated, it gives CASGGINSGYGYTF.

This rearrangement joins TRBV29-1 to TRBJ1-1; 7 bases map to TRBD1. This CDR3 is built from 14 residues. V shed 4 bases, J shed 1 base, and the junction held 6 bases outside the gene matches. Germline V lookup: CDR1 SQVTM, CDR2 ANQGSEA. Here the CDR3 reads CSVARQGPNTEAFF. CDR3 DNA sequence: TGCAGCGTTGCCCGACAGGGTCCGAACACTGAAGCTTTCTTT.